This note documents a single TCR beta chain sequence. Its recognized antigen is unknown. Base quality data are lacking; no much larger clone is found one base away. This sample is part of a study of blood T cell repertoires in COVID-19 (dated by TCRdb to about 2020). Study-level background: Samples covering the acute and convalescent phases of COVID-19 were provided by collaborators in the United States, Italy and Spain. The prospective study material was composed of cDNA or gDNA derived from T cells, B-cell-depleted T cells, or PBMCs. Subjects who had been exposed to COVID-19, were actively infected with it, or had recovered from it provided the deeply sampled blood TCRbeta repertoires that made up the dataset. The repertoires were released in a freely available public database meant as a resource for research on the immune response to SARS-CoV-2. The samples were drawn from the first 160 participants of the ongoing ImmuneRACE study and from some 1,300 subjects provided by 6 global collaborators. The sample metadata nearly always contained a de-identified subject ID, COVID-19 status, age in years and sex. HLA class I and class II types, where available, came from metadata supplied by the sample provider rather than from assay-based typing.

CDR1 is given as SGHVT and CDR2 as SQSDAQ, both from the germline V gene. The CDR3 sequence holds 12 residues, the cysteine and phenylalanine included. Of all the DNA, just the CDR3 is kept, 36 bases in frame from base 1. Cut back by 5 bases and 7 bases, the V and J ends lie 9 bases apart. Participants in the prospective study were enrolled through a virtual design, were aged roughly 18 to 100 years, and lived in fewer than 30 United States geographic areas. To assign participants to cohorts, the prospective study relied on clinical history that participants themselves reported in a screening survey and a study questionnaire. In the prospective study, whole blood, serum and a nasopharyngeal or oropharyngeal swab were collected from each participant by mobile phlebotomists. Over a roughly 2-month period, participants in the prospective study had the option of providing additional blood draws and questionnaires. Before DNA extraction, prospective study blood samples were shipped either frozen or at room temperature.

Study-wide findings and limitations: How much clinical and demographic metadata was included differed by source and by participant, and the metadata was provided uncurated.

TCRbeta CDR3 regions were amplified from genomic DNA using the immunoSEQ Assay, a bias-controlled multiplex PCR. Concerning the study's data processing: The number of nucleated cells in each sample was estimated from the amplification of reference gene primers within the assay. To quantify the absolute abundance of each unique TCRbeta CDR3 rearrangement, sequence reads were collapsed and filtered. For each sample, productive Simpson clonality was calculated by taking the square root of Simpson's diversity index across productive rearrangements. As stored in TCRdb, this immuneACCESS dataset retains in-frame rearrangements with V and J assigned. A fraction of the clones does not appear; measured against another copy, unresolved V genes explain less than half of the discrepancy, and the remainder lacks a known reason. The V and J calls and clone size are taken from that table; D and trimming were inferred from the DNA. The sample includes about 200,000 clones, with around 86% observed a single time. The ten top clones hold about 5.6% of the sample.

The TCR comes from a man in his forties with acute COVID-19. Sequencing used PBMCs or T cells enriched from blood (not recorded which). Recombination linked TRBV7-4 to TRBJ2-1, with no confidently assigned D gene. The CDR3 amino acid sequence is: CASSRYRNEQFF. At the DNA level, the sequence is TGTGCCAGCAGCCGCTACCGAAATGAGCAGTTCTTC.